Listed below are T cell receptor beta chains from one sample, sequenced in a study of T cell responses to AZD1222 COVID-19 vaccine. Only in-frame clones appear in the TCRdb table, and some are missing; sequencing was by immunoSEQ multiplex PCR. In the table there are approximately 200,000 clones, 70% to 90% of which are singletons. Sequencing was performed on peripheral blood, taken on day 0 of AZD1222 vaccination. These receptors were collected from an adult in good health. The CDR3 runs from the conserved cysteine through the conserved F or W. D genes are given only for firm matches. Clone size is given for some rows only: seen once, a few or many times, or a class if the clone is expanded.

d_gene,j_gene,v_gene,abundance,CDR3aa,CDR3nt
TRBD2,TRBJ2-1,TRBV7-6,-,CASSLLLAGSSYNEQFF,TGTGCCAGCAGCTTACTTCTAGCGGGATCCTCCTACAATGAGCAGTTCTTC
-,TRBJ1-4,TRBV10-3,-,CAISDPGFGNEKLFF,TGTGCCATCAGCGACCCAGGGTTCGGGAATGAAAAACTGTTTTTT
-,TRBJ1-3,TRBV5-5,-,CASSLGQGHSGNTIYF,TGTGCCAGCAGCTTGGGGCAGGGACACTCTGGAAACACCATATATTTT
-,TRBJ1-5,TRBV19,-,CATTTPRGPGNQPQHF,TGTGCCACCACCACCCCCCGGGGTCCAGGAAATCAGCCCCAGCATTTT
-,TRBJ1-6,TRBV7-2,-,CASSLGPWTSSPLHF,TGTGCCAGCAGCTTAGGGCCCTGGACAAGTTCACCCCTCCACTTT
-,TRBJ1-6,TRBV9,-,CASSVTRGGSPLHF,TGTGCCAGCAGCGTTACCAGGGGAGGATCACCCCTCCACTTT
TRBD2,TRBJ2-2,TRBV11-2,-,CASRTGGGPNTGELFF,TGTGCCAGCAGGACCGGGGGGGGACCGAACACCGGGGAGCTGTTTTTT
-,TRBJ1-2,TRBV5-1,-,CASSADPGTDYGYTF,TGCGCCAGCAGCGCTGATCCCGGGACGGATTATGGCTACACCTTC
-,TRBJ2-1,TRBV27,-,CASSSRRARDEQFF,TGTGCCAGCAGTTCCCGCCGCGCACGCGATGAGCAGTTCTTC
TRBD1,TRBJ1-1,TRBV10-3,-,CAISDHTGRGLNTEAFF,TGTGCCATCAGTGATCACACAGGGAGGGGGCTGAACACTGAAGCTTTCTTT
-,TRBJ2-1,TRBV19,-,CASASSEMRNEQFF,TGTGCCAGTGCCTCCTCTGAGATGCGGAATGAGCAGTTCTTC
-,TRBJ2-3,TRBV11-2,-,CASSGGTSHTDTQYF,TGTGCCAGCAGCGGAGGGACTTCTCACACAGATACGCAGTATTTT
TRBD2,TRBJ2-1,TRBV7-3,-,CASSPRQLAGVYNEQFF,TGTGCCAGCAGCCCCCGACAACTAGCGGGGGTATACAATGAGCAGTTCTTC
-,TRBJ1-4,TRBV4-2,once,CASSQGGGLTNEKLFF,TGTGCCAGCAGCCAAGGAGGAGGCTTGACTAATGAAAAACTGTTTTTT
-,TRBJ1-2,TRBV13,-,CASRAGRLRGNYGYTF,TGTGCCAGCAGGGCGGGGCGCCTCAGAGGGAACTATGGCTACACCTTC
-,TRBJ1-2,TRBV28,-,CASSLVGRSYGYTF,TGTGCCAGCAGTCTCGTGGGCAGGAGCTATGGCTACACCTTC